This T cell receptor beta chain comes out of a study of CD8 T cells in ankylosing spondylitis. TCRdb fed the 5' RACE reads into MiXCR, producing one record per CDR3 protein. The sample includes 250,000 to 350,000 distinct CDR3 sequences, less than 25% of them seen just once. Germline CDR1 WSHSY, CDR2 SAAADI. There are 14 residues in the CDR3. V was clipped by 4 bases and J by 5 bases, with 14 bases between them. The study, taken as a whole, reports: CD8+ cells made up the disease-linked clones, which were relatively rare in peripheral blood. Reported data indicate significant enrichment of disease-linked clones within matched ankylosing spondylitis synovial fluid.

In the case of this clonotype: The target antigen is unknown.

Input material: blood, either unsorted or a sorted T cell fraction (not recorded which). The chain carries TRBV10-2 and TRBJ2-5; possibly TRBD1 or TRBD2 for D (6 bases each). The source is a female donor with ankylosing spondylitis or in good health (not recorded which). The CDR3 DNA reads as TGCGCCAGCAGTGGACCGGGGGCTCGGGAGACCCAGTACTTC. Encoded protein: CASSGPGARETQYF.